These 6 T cell receptor beta chains came from one sample sequenced in a study of identifying expanded T cells in peripheral blood. Sequenced by immunoSEQ multiplex PCR; TCRdb stores in-frame clones only, minus some. The repertoire holds about 52,000 clones, with 70% to 85% as singletons. The sample consisted of blood. The receptors were gathered from a person between 18 and 69 years old in good health.

The chain employs TRBV25-1 and TRBJ1-2, with TRBD1 matching 7 bases. After removal of 3 bases from V and 2 bases from J, the junction contained 3 bases not matched to a gene. This CDR3 has 14 residues. The germline gives CDR1 MGHDK, CDR2 SYGVNS. The CDR3 bases are TGTGCCAGCAGTGACGACAGGGCCAACTATGGCTACACCTTC. Its protein is CASSDDRANYGYTF.

The rearrangement links TRBV7-8 to TRBJ1-5; TRBD1 matches at 9 bases. V gave up 1 base and J gave up 7 bases; unmatched junction bases: 11. This CDR3 contains 17 residues. The germline V gene has CDR1 SGHVS and CDR2 FQNEAQ. CDR3 DNA sequence: TGTGCCAGCAGCTTAGGGGACAGGGCCATACTAAAGCAGCCCCAGCATTTT. Translated: CASSLGDRAILKQPQHF.

The chain recombines TRBV2 with TRBJ1-6; D remains ambiguous. Trimming removed 7 bases at V and 3 bases at J, with 16 bases between. The CDR3 spans 16 residues. CDR1 is SNHLY and CDR2 is FYNNEI in the germline V gene. The CDR3 region is CASTDLVTGYNSPLHF. In DNA form, the CDR3 reads TGTGCCAGCACTGATCTCGTAACCGGCTATAATTCACCCCTCCACTTT.

The chain employs TRBV6-6 and TRBJ2-5; maybe TRBD1 (6 bases). Trimming removed 10 bases from V and 5 bases from J, with 11 bases in between. This CDR3 spans 11 amino acids. The germline gives CDR1 MNHNY, CDR2 SVGAGI (reference sequence). CDR3 sequence (DNA): TGTGCCACCCAGGGGCCCGAGACCCAGTACTTC. It encodes CATQGPETQYF.

This clone was counted between two and nine times. The chain links TRBV6-1 to TRBJ1-5, with 9 bases aligning to TRBD1. CDR3 size: 14 residues. V shed 3 bases, J shed 8 bases, and the junction held 5 bases outside the gene matches. Looked up from germline, CDR1 is MNHNS and CDR2 is SASEGT. The CDR3 bases are TGTGCCAGCAGTGATTACAGGGGGCTGGAGCCCCAGCATTTT. This gives the protein CASSDYRGLEPQHF.

This clone has only a few counts. The V call is TRBV18, the J call TRBJ1-1, with D hard to call. Trimming left V 6 bases short and J 2 bases short, with 10 bases between. The CDR3 runs 13 residues. Per the germline V gene, CDR1 is KGHSH and CDR2 is LQKENI. The chain's CDR3 is CASSPEGNTEAFF. In DNA, the CDR3 is TGTGCCAGCTCCCCGGAGGGTAACACTGAAGCTTTCTTT.